This T cell receptor beta chain was captured by sequencing in a study of regulatory T cells in long-lasting Graves disease. Whole-study findings and limits: TCR diversity was lower in persistent Graves' patients (versus newly diagnosed ones).

In this sample, this clonotype turned up many times. Antigen unknown. Building of the TCR beta libraries involved iRepertoire HTBI primers and Arm-PCR of CDR3 regions. TCRdb analysed the multiplex PCR reads with MiXCR anew, one entry per CDR3 protein. Among 300,000 to 350,000 distinct CDR3 sequences listed, roughly a fifth were seen once. Time point described: persistent/refractory GD, antithyroid drugs over 5 years with positive TRAb. Extracted PBMC RNA gave rise to the TCR library. The sample in question was peripheral blood mononuclear cells (PBMCs), obtained when the disease was refractory, from a patient treated with antithyroid drugs. This clonotype was sampled from a female donor with Graves disease.

CDR3 sequence (DNA): TGTGCCAGCAGTTTATCAGGGGGGTATGGTGGCTACACCTTC. It is translated as CASSLSGGYGGYTF. V is TRBV12-3 or TRBV12-4 and J is TRBJ1-2; TRBD1 agrees at 7 bases. The J segment lost 7 bases and the V segment lost 2 bases, leaving 7 bases of the junction unmatched. The CDR3 is 14 residues long.